This T cell receptor (beta chain) was identified during a study of blood T cell repertoires in COVID-19. Study-level information: The analysed material was cDNA or gDNA that came from T cells, B-cell-depleted T cells, or PBMCs.

Original processing methods: Nucleated cell counts were estimated from reference gene primer amplification. Produced via immunoSEQ multiplex PCR; TCRdb's table is partial and in-frame only. That table gives V, J and clone size, and the DNA gave D and trimming. The sample has fewer than 200,000 clones, 75% to 90% seen once. The V gene's germline CDR1 is MNHEY and CDR2 SVGAGI. The CDR3 is 15 residues long. Trimming removed 6 bases from V and 4 bases from J; junction bases left unmatched: 7. Seattle patients were enrolled while actively infected and followed longitudinally. This TCR came from a woman in her 70s with COVID-19, enrolled during active disease. Sequencing input: peripheral blood. V gene TRBV6-5 combines with J gene TRBJ1-5, with 9 bases identical to TRBD1. The CDR3 reads CASSQGTGRNQPQHF. The CDR3 nucleotides read TGTGCCAGCAGCCAAGGGACAGGGAGAAATCAGCCCCAGCATTTT.